The 22 T cell receptor beta chains below come from one sample, sequenced in a study of ipilimumab plus nivolumab after autologous stem cell transplantation. Some clones are missing from TCRdb's copy, which holds only in-frame ones; the method was immunoSEQ multiplex PCR. The sample records about 4,800 clones, around 73% being singletons. The sequencing used PBMCs, collected in a trial of ipilimumab plus nivolumab as post-transplant consolidation. The receptors were gathered from a male donor with multiple myeloma.

The rearrangement joins TRBV5-6 to TRBJ1-2; 8 bases line up with TRBD1. Trimming took 4 bases from V and 4 from J; bases not matched to a gene: 6. The CDR3 has 14 residues. Germline lookup yields CDR1 SGHDT and CDR2 YYEEEE. The DNA of the CDR3 is TGTGCCAGCAGCCCGACAGGGGACCCCTATGGCTACACCTTC. Translating it yields CASSPTGDPYGYTF.

The chain couples TRBV19 to TRBJ2-4; TRBD1 or TRBD2 may be the D gene (7 bases each). The V end was cut by 7 bases, the J end by 10 bases, with 14 bases between. Germline V lookup: CDR1 LNHDA, CDR2 SQIVND (reference sequence). The CDR3 has 12 residues. Here the CDR3 DNA reads TGTGCCAGTACCCAGGGGGGGGTAATTCAGTACTTC. Amino acid sequence: CASTQGGVIQYF.

The chain combines TRBV10-3 with TRBJ2-3; 11 positions match TRBD2. Looked up from germline, CDR1 is ENHRY and CDR2 is SYGVKD. CDR3 size: 15 residues. The ends lost 8 bases at V and 6 bases at J; junction bases unmatched: 10. The CDR3 region is CAIRGTSGQRDTQYF. The CDR3 nucleotides are TGTGCCATCCGGGGGACTAGCGGCCAGAGGGATACGCAGTATTTT.

In its sample, this clone is medium-sized (0.01 to 0.1%). The V call is TRBV7-9, the J call TRBJ1-3; no reliable D call. Between the trimmed V and J ends, which lost 5 bases and 2 bases, there was a span of 13 bases. This CDR3 comprises 15 residues. Germline values: CDR1 SEHNR, CDR2 FQNEAQ (reference sequence). The CDR3 protein is CASSPTFSAGNTIYF. The CDR3 DNA sequence: TGTGCCAGCAGCCCCACTTTTTCCGCTGGAAACACCATATATTTT.

V gene TRBV2 combines with J gene TRBJ2-1; D not certain. This CDR3 has 12 amino acids. The germline V and J ends were trimmed by 4 bases and 6 bases, with 7 bases remaining between them. Germline loops: CDR1 SNHLY, CDR2 FYNNEI. The CDR3 region is CASSAIGNEQFF. The CDR3 DNA follows: TGTGCCAGCAGTGCCATTGGCAATGAGCAGTTCTTC. The whole variable domain, filled in from reference TRBV2 and TRBJ2-1, reads EPEVTQTPSHQVTQMGQEVILRCVPISNHLYFYWYRQILGQKVEFLVSFYNNEISEKSEIFDDQFSVERPDGSNFTLKIRSTKLEDSAMYFCASSAIGNEQFFGPGTRLTVL.

This clone was recorded only once. The chain links TRBV5-1 to TRBJ1-3, with a possible D match to TRBD1 (5 bases). CDR3 size: 15 residues. Trimming pared 0 bases from V and 4 bases from J, leaving 11 bases between. CDR1 SGHRS and CDR2 YFSETQ come from the germline V gene. The CDR3 protein is CASSLEGTRGNTIYF. In DNA form, the CDR3 reads TGCGCCAGCAGCTTGGAAGGGACCCGCGGAAACACCATATATTTT.

The chain combines TRBV14 with TRBJ1-2; D may be TRBD1 (5 bases). CDR3 length: 12 residues. Germline V lookup: CDR1 SGHDN, CDR2 FVKESK. With 4 bases removed from V and 4 bases from J, the gap between germline ends came to 7 bases. The CDR3 is CASSPGTYGYTF. The CDR3 nucleotides are TGTGCCAGCAGCCCAGGGACCTATGGCTACACCTTC.

This clone has a handful of counts. V gene TRBV7-9 combines with J gene TRBJ2-1; D might be TRBD2 (5 bases). The CDR3 consists of 16 residues. Germline CDR1 reads SEHNR; CDR2 reads FQNEAQ (reference sequence). The V and J ends lost 1 base and 6 bases respectively, with 16 bases between them. The CDR3 region is CASSLGPTLARNEQFF. The CDR3, as DNA: TGTGCCAGCAGCTTAGGACCCACCCTAGCCCGCAATGAGCAGTTCTTC.

This clone was seen a single time. The rearrangement links TRBV28 to TRBJ1-1; D is ambiguous. Germline-derived CDR1 and CDR2 are MDHEN and SYDVKM. The CDR3 runs 12 residues. The CDR3: CASWSYGAEAFF. As DNA, the CDR3 is TGTGCGAGCTGGAGCTACGGGGCTGAAGCTTTCTTT.

The chain joins TRBV9 to TRBJ1-3; D possibly corresponds to TRBD1 (5 bases). CDR3 length: 15 residues. The V gene's germline CDR1 is SGDLS and CDR2 YYNGEE. V was trimmed by 3 bases and J by 4 bases, leaving 14 bases between them. The CDR3 spells CASSALRAGGNTIYF. CDR3 nucleotide sequence: TGTGCCAGCAGCGCCCTCAGGGCAGGAGGAAACACCATATATTTT. Together with reference TRBV9 and TRBJ1-3, the CDR3 gives the full variable domain: DSGVTQTPKHLITATGQRVTLRCSPRSGDLSVYWYQQSLDQGLQFLIQYYNGEERAKGNILERFSAQQFPDLHSELNLSSLELGDSALYFCASSALRAGGNTIYFGEGSWLTVV.

CDR3 in DNA: TGTGCCAGCAGCCGCCAGGGCCCAGGGTCTATGGCAGATACGCAGTATTTT. Translating gives CASSRQGPGSMADTQYF. The chain uses TRBV5-5 and TRBJ2-3; TRBD1 is a possible D gene (5 bases). The length of the CDR3 is 17 residues. Looked up from germline, CDR1 is SGHKS and CDR2 is YYEKEE (reference sequence). Between the trimmed V and J ends, which lost 4 bases and 4 bases, there was a span of 22 bases.

This chain joins TRBV7-2 and TRBJ2-7; D gene uncertain. The CDR3 has 13 amino acids. CDR1 and CDR2 from the germline V gene are SGHTA and FQGNSA. The ends were cut back, 4 bases at V and 3 bases at J, with 10 bases in the middle. CDR3 loop: CASSSLGHYEQYF. The CDR3 region has the DNA TGTGCCAGCAGCTCCCTTGGCCACTACGAGCAGTACTTC.

The rearrangement joins TRBV9 to TRBJ2-7, with D possibly TRBD1 on 6 matching bases. The CDR3 loop spans 14 amino acids. V was cut by 0 bases and J by 2 bases, with 9 bases left in between. CDR1 SGDLS and CDR2 YYNGEE come from the germline V gene. CDR3 coding DNA: TGTGCCAGCAGCGTAGGGGACAACCCCTACGAGCAGTACTTC. Amino acid sequence: CASSVGDNPYEQYF.

The V gene is TRBV28, the J gene TRBJ1-5; D gene unclear. CDR1 is MDHEN and CDR2 is SYDVKM in the germline V gene. Trimming stripped 4 bases from V and 3 bases from J, with 13 bases between. The CDR3 runs 15 residues. CDR3 amino acids: CASSSPAVFNQPQHF. The CDR3 nucleotides are TGTGCCAGCAGTTCCCCCGCAGTTTTCAATCAGCCCCAGCATTTT.

V is TRBV6-4 and J is TRBJ2-2; no clear D gene. From germline, CDR1 is MRHNA and CDR2 SNTAGT. Trimming took off 4 bases at V and 6 bases at J, with 3 bases between the two ends. The CDR3 has 11 residues. The CDR3 spells CASSGPGELFF. The CDR3 coding sequence is TGTGCCAGCAGTGGCCCCGGGGAGCTGTTTTTT.

The chain has TRBV7-3 and TRBJ1-1, with TRBD1 matching 9 bases. The germline V gene has CDR1 SGHTA and CDR2 FQGTGA. V was clipped by 5 bases and J by 4 bases; unmatched bases: 2. The CDR3 spans 13 residues. CDR3 amino acids: CASSPTGGTEAFF. CDR3 bases: TGTGCCAGCAGCCCGACAGGGGGCACTGAAGCTTTCTTT. The full variable domain, in which reference TRBV7-3 and TRBJ1-1 provide the parts outside the CDR3, is GAGVSQTPSNKVTEKGKYVELRCDPISGHTALYWYRQSLGQGPEFLIYFQGTGAADDSGLPNDRFFAVRPEGSVSTLKIQRTERGDSAVYLCASSPTGGTEAFFGQGTRLTVV.

In this sample, this clone turned up once. The chain uses TRBV11-2 and TRBJ2-5; TRBD1 agrees at 7 bases. Germline V CDR1 and CDR2: SGHAT, FQNNGV. This CDR3 contains 16 residues. Trimming removed 3 bases from V and 1 base from J; junction bases left unmatched: 8. CDR3 coding DNA: TGTGCCAGCAGCTTGAGGAAGGGGGCTACCCAAGAGACCCAGTACTTC. Protein product: CASSLRKGATQETQYF.

This chain joins TRBV28 and TRBJ1-5; D is uncertain. Per the germline V gene, CDR1 is MDHEN and CDR2 is SYDVKM. The CDR3 is 14 amino acids. V lost 7 bases to trimming and J lost 0 bases, with 10 bases between them. Here the CDR3 reads CASTLRHSNQPQHF. As DNA, the CDR3 is TGTGCCAGCACCCTTCGACATAGCAATCAGCCCCAGCATTTT. Full variable domain (missing parts from reference TRBV28 and TRBJ1-5): DVKVTQSSRYLVKRTGEKVFLECVQDMDHENMFWYRQDPGLGLRLIYFSYDVKMKEKGDIPEGYSVSREKKERFSLILESASTNQTSMYLCASTLRHSNQPQHFGDGTRLSIL.

The chain has TRBV7-6 and TRBJ2-7; D might be TRBD2 (5 bases). The germline V gene encodes CDR1 SGHVS and CDR2 FNYEAQ. The CDR3 is made up of 15 amino acids. The V gene lost 5 bases and the J gene lost 0 bases, with 14 bases spanning the gap. The CDR3 loop reads CASSPSLDFSYEQYF. The DNA of the CDR3 is TGTGCCAGCAGCCCCTCGCTGGACTTCTCCTACGAGCAGTACTTC.

V and J are TRBV6-5 and TRBJ1-1; TRBD1 might be the D (5 bases). Germline assignment: CDR1 MNHEY and CDR2 SVGAGI. The CDR3 has 14 residues. Trimming pared 6 bases from V and 0 bases from J, leaving 11 bases between. CDR3 DNA sequence: TGTGCCAGCAGCCGGACACATATGAACACTGAAGCTTTCTTT. Translating gives CASSRTHMNTEAFF.

The genes are TRBV5-1 and TRBJ2-7; D uncertain. Germline lookup yields CDR1 SGHRS and CDR2 YFSETQ. This CDR3 is 11 amino acids long. The V end lost 3 bases, the J end lost 4 bases, and 5 bases lay between the germline ends. Here the CDR3 reads CASSSNYEQYF. Written as DNA, the CDR3 is TGCGCCAGCAGCTCCAATTACGAGCAGTACTTC.

The chain recombines TRBV18 with TRBJ2-3; D remains ambiguous. Germline loops: CDR1 KGHSH, CDR2 LQKENI. Trimming took off 2 bases at V and 5 bases at J, with 8 bases between the two ends. The CDR3 extends over 13 amino acids. CDR3: CASSPSKGDTQYF. The CDR3 DNA follows: TGTGCCAGCTCACCAAGCAAGGGAGATACGCAGTATTTT.